These 15 T cell receptor beta chains originate from one sample sequenced in a study of control samples from healthy donors and cancer patients (dated by TCRdb to 2018 to 2020). Libraries came from the immunoSEQ multiplex PCR assay. TCRdb provides this immuneACCESS table in a form limited to in-frame rearrangements. Some clones are lacking; in checked studies, under half of them reflect an unresolved V gene, and why the rest are absent is not known. This sample comprises under 95,000 clones, roughly 90% of them detected only once. Around 0.95% of the sample is in the top ten clones. Sequenced material: blood. The source of these receptors is a woman in her thirties in good health.

This chain uses TRBV5-1 with TRBJ2-1; the match to TRBD2 covers 11 bases. V shed 4 bases, J shed 3 bases, and the junction held 3 bases outside the gene matches. CDR3 size: 15 residues. Germline assignment: CDR1 SGHRS and CDR2 YFSETQ. Here the CDR3 reads CASSPTSGVYNEQFF. The CDR3 region has the DNA TGCGCCAGCAGCCCGACTAGCGGGGTCTACAATGAGCAGTTCTTC.

The V gene is TRBV30, the J gene TRBJ1-1; D gene ambiguous. Germline lookup yields CDR1 GTSNPN and CDR2 SVGIG (reference sequence). CDR3 length: 14 residues. The V end lost 0 bases, the J end lost 5 bases, and 13 bases lay between the germline ends. CDR3 protein: CAWSVRARGTEAFF. The CDR3 coding sequence is TGTGCCTGGAGTGTCCGGGCCCGAGGGACTGAAGCTTTCTTT.

The rearrangement uses TRBV2 and TRBJ2-7; 8 bases are shared with TRBD2. The V and J ends lost 7 bases and 3 bases, in that order; junction bases with no gene match: 5. CDR3 size: 13 residues. CDR1 is SNHLY, CDR2 FYNNEI, per germline. CDR3 residues: CASIRTSNYEQYF. CDR3 sequence (DNA): TGTGCCAGCATCCGGACTAGCAACTACGAGCAGTACTTC. Using reference TRBV2 and TRBJ2-7 for the parts outside the CDR3, the full variable domain is EPEVTQTPSHQVTQMGQEVILRCVPISNHLYFYWYRQILGQKVEFLVSFYNNEISEKSEIFDDQFSVERPDGSNFTLKIRSTKLEDSAMYFCASIRTSNYEQYFGPGTRLTVT.

A single count supports this clone. The chain joins TRBV3-1 (or the pseudogene TRBV3-2) to TRBJ1-2, with TRBD1 identical over 8 bases. This CDR3 is 15 amino acids long. The V and J ends lost 3 bases and 4 bases, in that order; junction bases with no gene match: 7. The germline V gene has CDR1 LGHDT and CDR2 YNNKEL (reference sequence). CDR3: CASSHGDRSSYGYTF. The CDR3 region has the DNA TGTGCCAGCAGCCACGGGGACAGGAGTTCCTATGGCTACACCTTC.

This clone was observed a few times. The chain has TRBV7-3 and TRBJ2-7; 8 positions agree with TRBD1. Per the germline V gene, CDR1 is SGHTA and CDR2 is FQGTGA. Trimming removed 5 bases from V and 2 bases from J; junction bases left unmatched: 5. The CDR3 covers 14 residues. In nucleotides, the CDR3 is TGTGCCAGCAGCCCCGGGACAGGTACCTACGAGCAGTACTTC. This gives the protein CASSPGTGTYEQYF.

The chain employs TRBV18 and TRBJ2-3, with D perhaps given as TRBD1 or TRBD2 (5 bases each). V lost 4 bases to trimming and J lost 0 bases, with 14 bases between them. Looked up from germline, CDR1 is KGHSH and CDR2 is LQKENI. This CDR3 spans 16 amino acids. The chain's CDR3 is CASSRSGRVSTDTQYF. DNA of the CDR3: TGTGCCAGCTCACGGAGCGGCAGGGTAAGCACAGATACGCAGTATTTT. Together with reference TRBV18 and TRBJ2-3, the CDR3 gives the full variable domain: NAGVMQNPRHLVRRRGQEARLRCSPMKGHSHVYWYRQLPEEGLKFMVYLQKENIIDESGMPKERFSAEFPKEGPSILRIQQVVRGDSAAYFCASSRSGRVSTDTQYFGPGTRLTVL.

V is TRBV5-4 and J is TRBJ2-7, with 9 bases matching TRBD1. CDR1 and CDR2 from the germline V gene are SGHNT and YYREEE (reference sequence). There are 16 residues in the CDR3. The V and J ends lost 0 bases and 1 base, in that order; junction bases with no gene match: 5. DNA for the CDR3: TGTGCCAGCAGCTTGGCCACCGGGACAGGGTCCTACGAGCAGTACTTC. It translates to CASSLATGTGSYEQYF.

The chain recombines TRBV11-2 with TRBJ1-2, with TRBD1 matching over 8 bases. V shed 1 base, J shed 6 bases, and the junction held 10 bases outside the gene matches. The CDR3 consists of 16 residues. Per the germline V gene, CDR1 is SGHAT and CDR2 is FQNNGV. Here the CDR3 reads CASSLGGRQGRHGYTF. The CDR3 DNA reads TGTGCCAGCAGCTTAGGGGGCCGACAGGGGAGGCATGGCTACACCTTC.

The chain uses TRBV6-8 and TRBJ2-7, with 12 nucleotides matching TRBD2. V trimming: 2 bases; J trimming: 5 bases; junction bases outside the gene matches: 7. CDR1 is MNHGY and CDR2 is SAAAGT in the germline V gene. The CDR3 runs to 16 residues. The CDR3: CASSYARLAGDDEQYF. CDR3 bases: TGTGCCAGCAGTTACGCGAGACTAGCGGGAGATGACGAGCAGTACTTC.

The chain couples TRBV18 to TRBJ2-7, with D perhaps TRBD1 (5 bases). Germline CDR1 is KGHSH and CDR2 is LQKENI. V lost 0 bases, J lost 1 base, and 7 bases lay in between. The CDR3 is 14 amino acids. CDR3 sequence reads: CASSPPTDSYEQYF. The CDR3 region has the DNA TGTGCCAGCTCACCACCGACAGATTCCTACGAGCAGTACTTC.

The chain joins TRBV5-8 to TRBJ2-1, with D possibly TRBD2 on 6 matching bases. The CDR3 spans 13 residues. Trimming pared 3 bases from V and 15 bases from J, leaving 19 bases between. The germline CDR1 and CDR2 sequences are SGHTS and YDEGEE. CDR3 sequence: CASSSGTQRSRFF. CDR3 nucleotides: TGTGCCAGCAGCTCCGGGACTCAGAGAAGTCGGTTCTTC.

The genes are TRBV27 and TRBJ2-1, with unresolved D. The V end lost 6 bases, the J end lost 0 bases, and 9 bases lay between the germline ends. The CDR3 contains 14 residues. Germline V gene data show CDR1 as MNHEY and CDR2 as SMNVEV (reference sequence). CDR3 residues: CASSGRSSYNEQFF. The CDR3 DNA is TGTGCCAGCAGCGGACGGAGCTCCTACAATGAGCAGTTCTTC.

This chain connects TRBV6-5 to TRBJ2-7; D is undetermined. The CDR3 totals 12 residues. V lost 5 bases, J lost 4 bases, and 9 bases lay in between. Germline V gives CDR1 MNHEY, CDR2 SVGAGI. The CDR3 loop reads CASSPSGYEQYF. DNA for the CDR3: TGTGCCAGCAGTCCCTCAGGATACGAGCAGTACTTC.

The rearrangement uses TRBV7-2 and TRBJ1-1, with 8 bases fitting TRBD1. Trimming cost V 0 bases and J 5 bases; bases outside gene matches: 5. The length of the CDR3 is 15 residues. Looked up from germline, CDR1 is SGHTA and CDR2 is FQGNSA. The CDR3 here is CASSLAAGGDTEAFF. The CDR3 nucleotides are TGTGCCAGCAGCTTAGCGGCAGGGGGCGATACTGAAGCTTTCTTT. The full variable domain, with the rest looked up from reference TRBV7-2 and TRBJ1-1, is GAGVSQSPSNKVTEKGKDVELRCDPISGHTALYWYRQSLGQGLEFLIYFQGNSAPDKSGLPSDRFSAERTGGSVSTLTIQRTQQEDSAVYLCASSLAAGGDTEAFFGQGTRLTVV.

Turning to this clone: Other DNA sequences in this sample translate to the same CDR3. The V and J genes are TRBV12-3 or TRBV12-4 and TRBJ1-1; a possible D gene is TRBD1 (5 bases). The CDR3 consists of 13 residues. V dropped 3 bases and J dropped 1 base, with 6 bases sitting between them. CDR3 coding DNA: TGTGCCAGCAGTTTGGGGCCGAACACTGAAGCTTTCTTT. It translates to CASSLGPNTEAFF.